Given below is one T cell receptor (beta chain) in context. The entry originates in a study of blood T cell repertoires in COVID-19. Study at large: Acute and convalescent COVID-19 specimens originated in the United States, Italy and Spain. PBMCs, B-cell-depleted T cells, or T cells provided the cDNA or gDNA that made up the material.

Original data processing: Estimated nucleated cell counts came from reference gene primer amplification. Sequencing was performed with immunoSEQ multiplex PCR; in TCRdb, only in-frame clones are kept and a portion is missing. V and J calls and clone size follow that table, whereas D and trimming were derived from the DNA. The sample lists about 90,000 clones, around four fifths seen once, with 3% to 4% in the top ten. The clonotype originates from a middle-aged man with acute or convalescent COVID-19. The material sequenced was peripheral blood.

The CDR3 DNA reads as TGTGCCAGCAGCGAGACAGTAGGGAACCTTAACACCTTC. Translated: CASSETVGNLNTF. J is TRBJ1-2 and V is TRBV3-1 (or the pseudogene TRBV3-2), with a tentative D call TRBD1 (5 bases). There are 13 residues in the CDR3. V was cut by 5 bases and J by 12 bases, with 19 bases left in between. Germline-derived CDR1 and CDR2 are LGHDT and YNNKEL (reference sequence).